This TCR beta chain was found in a study of T cell responses to AZD1222 COVID-19 vaccine. On the study more broadly: Whether given at about 4 or about 12 weeks, second doses were pooled.

Here immunoSEQ multiplex PCR was the method, and the copy in TCRdb shows in-frame clones only, minus some. The sample lists 100,000 to 150,000 clones, around 87% occurring once. The study, taken as a whole, reports: The study sampled repertoires only after the peak T cell response. The breadth and depth of Spike-specific TCRs increased once two AZD1222 doses had been given.

Worth noting for this clone: As yet, its antigen is unknown.

This sample comprised peripheral blood, obtained on day 0 of AZD1222 vaccination. The origin of this receptor is an adult in good health.

Here the CDR3 reads CASSSRDSLKNTEAFF. The CDR3, as DNA: TGTGCCAGCAGCTCCCGGGACAGCCTTAAGAACACTGAAGCTTTCTTT. The gene calls are TRBV3-1 (or the pseudogene TRBV3-2) and TRBJ1-1; 7 nucleotides match TRBD1. CDR3 length: 16 amino acids. Germline values: CDR1 LGHDT, CDR2 YNNKEL (reference sequence). J was trimmed by 1 base and V by 5 bases; bases with no gene match: 10.